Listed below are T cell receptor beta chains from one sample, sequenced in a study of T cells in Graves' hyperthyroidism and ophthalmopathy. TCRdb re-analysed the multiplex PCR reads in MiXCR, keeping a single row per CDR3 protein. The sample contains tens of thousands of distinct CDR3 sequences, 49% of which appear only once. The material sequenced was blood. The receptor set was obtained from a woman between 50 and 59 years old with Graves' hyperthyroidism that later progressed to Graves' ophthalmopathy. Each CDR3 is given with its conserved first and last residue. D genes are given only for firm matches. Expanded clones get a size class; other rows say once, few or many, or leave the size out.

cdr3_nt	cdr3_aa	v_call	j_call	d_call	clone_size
TGTGCCAGCAGCCTGATCCGACAGCGCAGATCCTACGAGCAGTACTTC	CASSLIRQRRSYEQYF	TRBV7-2	TRBJ2-7	NA	medium-sized
TGTGCCAGCAGCCCAGACAGGGGTAATGAAAAACTGTTTTTT	CASSPDRGNEKLFF	TRBV7-2	TRBJ1-4	TRBD1	many
TGCAGTGGCGGACGGGGCACTGAAGCTTTCTTT	CSGGRGTEAFF	TRBV20-1	TRBJ1-1	NA	many
TGTGCCAGCAGTGGGGCGGGGGTCGGAGAGACCCAGTACTTC	CASSGAGVGETQYF	TRBV6-1	TRBJ2-5	TRBD2	once
TGTGCCAGCAGCTTAGATAGCGGGAGGGCCAGGAAGACCCAGTACTTC	CASSLDSGRARKTQYF	TRBV11-3	TRBJ2-5	TRBD2	NA
TGTGCCATCAGTGCAGGGAGGGACACCGGGGAGCTGTTTTTT	CAISAGRDTGELFF	TRBV10-3	TRBJ2-2	TRBD2	NA
TGTGCCAGCAGCGTAGGAGGCGGGAGAACGGGGGAGCAGTTCTTC	CASSVGGGRTGEQFF	TRBV9	TRBJ2-1	TRBD2	many
TGTGCCAGCAGAGCGGGAGGGACCTACGTCCTGACTTTC	CASRAGGTYVLTF	TRBV6-5	TRBJ2-6	TRBD2	NA
TGCAGTGCTCAGGGGGCGGGCGAGACCCAGTACTTC	CSAQGAGETQYF	TRBV20-1	TRBJ2-5	TRBD1	NA
TGTGCCAGCAGTCCGACTAGCGGGAGGTATGAGCAGTTCTTC	CASSPTSGRYEQFF	TRBV12-3/TRBV12-4	TRBJ2-1	TRBD2	many
TGTGCCACCAGCAGCGACCTCAACTATGGCTACACCTTC	CATSSDLNYGYTF	TRBV15	TRBJ1-2	NA	medium-sized
TGTGCCAGCAGTGAAGCGGTGGGTGGAAACACCTTC	CASSEAVGGNTF	TRBV2	TRBJ1-2	NA	NA
TGTGCCAGCAGCTTAGGTGGGACAGGGGGGTACGAGCAGTACTTC	CASSLGGTGGYEQYF	TRBV7-8	TRBJ2-7	TRBD1	NA
NA	CASSMNRGVTEKLFFGSGTQHF	TRBV5-4	TRBJ1-5	NA	NA
TGTGCCAGTAGCCCCAGGGGGGATACGCATTCACCCCTCCACTTT	CASSPRGDTHSPLHF	TRBV19	TRBJ1-6	TRBD1	once
TGTGCCAGTACCCTACCACCCGGGGAGCTGTTTTTT	CASTLPPGELFF	TRBV18	TRBJ2-2	NA	NA
TGCGCCAGCAGCATAAGTCAGGTAGGCGGCGGACGTCGGCCCCAGCATTTT	CASSISQVGGGRRPQHF	TRBV4-3	TRBJ1-5	NA	once
TGTGCCAGCTCACCATCAATTTACGAGCAGTACTTC	CASSPSIYEQYF	TRBV18	TRBJ2-7	NA	many
TGTGCCAGCAGTCAAACGGCGGGGGCTGAGAGGACCCAGTACTTC	CASSQTAGAERTQYF	TRBV7-9	TRBJ2-5	NA	NA
TGTGCCAGTAGTGGATCCGGGCTAGAAGCTTTCTTT	CASSGSGLEAFF	TRBV19	TRBJ1-1	NA	many
TGTGCCACCCAAACAGGGACCGAGCAGTACTTC	CATQTGTEQYF	TRBV24-1	TRBJ2-7	NA	NA
TGCAGTGCTGGCCGCGGACAGGGGTACGAGCAGTACTTC	CSAGRGQGYEQYF	TRBV20-1	TRBJ2-7	TRBD1	medium-sized
TGCAGTGCCCTAGCCACGGGGGAGACCCCCTACTTC	CSALATGETPYF	TRBV20-1	TRBJ2-5	NA	medium-sized
TGTGCCAGCAGTTACTCGTCGACAGGGATGGCTGGCTACACCTTC	CASSYSSTGMAGYTF	TRBV6-5	TRBJ1-2	TRBD1	NA
TGTGCCTGGAGTAAGTGGGTTGGAGCAGAAAAACTGTTTTTT	CAWSKWVGAEKLFF	TRBV30	TRBJ1-4	NA	few
TGCGCCAGCAACTCCGGGAGTAGCTATGAGCAGTTCTTC	CASNSGSSYEQFF	TRBV5-1	TRBJ2-1	NA	NA
TGTGCCAGCAGCCGTGGGGGCACTTATATGGCCGGTCAGGAGACCCAGTACTTC	CASSRGGTYMAGQETQYF	TRBV7-9	TRBJ2-5	NA	NA
TGTGCCAGCAGCGCGCAGGGGGAGCTGTTTTTT	CASSAQGELFF	TRBV9	TRBJ2-2	NA	NA
TGTGCCAGCAACAACAGGGGGCGCGAGACCCAGTACTTC	CASNNRGRETQYF	TRBV11-2	TRBJ2-5	TRBD1	once
TGTGCCACCAGTGATTTGCCTCTAGCGGGAGGGCCCGATAGCTCCTACAATGAGCAGTTCTTC	CATSDLPLAGGPDSSYNEQFF	TRBV24-1	TRBJ2-1	TRBD2	NA
TGCAGTGCTAGAGGTCTCTACAATGAGCAGTTCTTC	CSARGLYNEQFF	TRBV20-1	TRBJ2-1	NA	medium-sized
TGTGCCAGTAGTATTATTATTTCAACCGGGGAGCTGTTTTTT	CASSIIISTGELFF	TRBV19	TRBJ2-2	NA	many
TGTGCCAGCAGCGTAGTTTCGGGAGCGGTGGATACGCAGTATTTT	CASSVVSGAVDTQYF	TRBV9	TRBJ2-3	NA	NA
TGCAGCGTGGATGGACGGAATCAGCCCCAGCATTTT	CSVDGRNQPQHF	TRBV29-1	TRBJ1-5	NA	NA
TGCAGTGTCGGGGGCAAGATCGTTGCAGATCAGCCCCAGCATTTT	CSVGGKIVADQPQHF	TRBV20-1	TRBJ1-5	NA	NA
TGTGCCAGCAGCTTATTCCCGGACAGGGCCGGTAATTCACCCCTCCACTTT	CASSLFPDRAGNSPLHF	TRBV11-2	TRBJ1-6	TRBD1	many
TGTGCCAGCAGTTACTCGGCGCTCTCTGGAAACACCATATATTTT	CASSYSALSGNTIYF	TRBV6-5	TRBJ1-3	NA	many
TGTGCCAGCTCAGGATACCCCACCACAGATACGCAGTATTTT	CASSGYPTTDTQYF	TRBV18	TRBJ2-3	NA	NA
TGTGCCAGCAGCGTAGAAGGGGCGGCTAGCACAGATACGCAGTATTTT	CASSVEGAASTDTQYF	TRBV9	TRBJ2-3	NA	many
TGTGCCTGGAGTGTCACTAGCGGGAGGCAGCAGTTCTTC	CAWSVTSGRQQFF	TRBV30	TRBJ2-1	TRBD2	many
TGCAGTGCTAGTTTCCAGGACAGGGGGACCTACGAGCAGTACTTC	CSASFQDRGTYEQYF	TRBV20-1	TRBJ2-7	TRBD1	medium-sized
TGTGCCACCAGTGCCCGGGGCGCGGGACTAGCCAAAAACATTCAGTACTTC	CATSARGAGLAKNIQYF	TRBV24-1	TRBJ2-4	NA	many
TGCAGTGCTAGGACCGACAGGGGCGTCTATAATTCACCCCTCCACTTT	CSARTDRGVYNSPLHF	TRBV20-1	TRBJ1-6	TRBD1	NA
TGCGCCAGCAGCTTGGAGGACCGACGATACGAGCAGTACTTC	CASSLEDRRYEQYF	TRBV5-1	TRBJ2-7	NA	many
TGCAGTGCTGGGACCGGGACTAGCGTCTACGAGCAGTACTTC	CSAGTGTSVYEQYF	TRBV20-1	TRBJ2-7	TRBD2	medium-sized
TGTGCCAGTACCGGCTCGGGGGCAATAGAGACCCAGTACTTC	CASTGSGAIETQYF	TRBV19	TRBJ2-5	NA	many
TGTGCCAGCAGCCTGACTAGCGGGAGGGCTGATGAGCAGTTCTTC	CASSLTSGRADEQFF	TRBV12-3/TRBV12-4	TRBJ2-1	TRBD2	many
TGTGCCAGTAGTATCTCTCCCGGACTAGCGGGATCCTACGAGCAGTACTTC	CASSISPGLAGSYEQYF	TRBV19	TRBJ2-7	TRBD2	many
TGCGCCAGCAGCCCCGATAGGTGGGATCCCCGCACTGAAGCTTTCTTT	CASSPDRWDPRTEAFF	TRBV4-1	TRBJ1-1	NA	NA
TGCAGTGCTAGAGGAGGACTAGCGGATTACAAAAACATTCAGTACTTC	CSARGGLADYKNIQYF	TRBV20-1	TRBJ2-4	TRBD2	many
TGTGCTAGCAGCCAGGGACAGGGGAGGTATTCACCCCTCCACTTT	CASSQGQGRYSPLHF	TRBV7-7	TRBJ1-6	TRBD1	NA
TGTGCCAGCAGCTTAGACTCACCTAGCGAGCAGTACTTC	CASSLDSPSEQYF	TRBV11-3	TRBJ2-7	NA	medium-sized
TGTGCCAGCAGCGTTGGACTAGCGACCTACAATGAGCAGTTCTTC	CASSVGLATYNEQFF	TRBV9	TRBJ2-1	TRBD2	many
TGTGCCAGCGCCGTGGGAAGCAATCAGCCCCAGCATTTT	CASAVGSNQPQHF	TRBV6-5	TRBJ1-5	NA	many